This T cell receptor beta chain derives from a study of early stage breast cancer tumors (dated by TCRdb to 2015 to 2018). Broadly, across the study: Of the roughly 16 invasive breast tumors, roughly 13 were found to be estrogen receptor-positive, progesterone receptor-positive and HER2-negative. About 70% of the 12 ER+/PR+/HER2- tumors were invasive ductal carcinomas, while the other four were invasive lobular carcinomas. The samples as a whole yielded around 2.4 million detected templates, corresponding to about a million unique clonotypes. A read coverage of roughly 10-fold per sample was achieved on average. Results and caveats for the whole study, not just this receptor: Enriched TCRB sequences shared across patients were mostly commonly generated sequences, unlikely to play an important role in the tumor microenvironment. Repertoires from blood and normal breast were more alike than repertoires from blood and tumor, and in about 85% of the 16 patients, comparing each tissue with blood separated tumor from normal. Approximately 2.3-fold higher T cell density and higher clonality were observed in tumors than in adjacent normal breast tissue. The small cohort size prevented analysis by tumor subtype. Bulk genomic DNA sequencing of unsorted cells missed chain pairing and functional markers such as CD4, CD8 and FOXP3.

Two independent genomic DNA replicates were amplified for each sample, with around 0.5 ug used for blood and approximately 1.5 ug for tumor or normal breast. TCRB sequencing of genomic DNA was carried out with the ImmunoSeq Intro kit according to the manufacturer's instructions. The multiplex PCR ran for about 31 cycles using proprietary primers and spike-in control sequences for absolute quantification. Single-end 150-bp reads were used to sequence an 87-bp fragment spanning the CDR3 plus the flanking V and J genes. Each lane of an Illumina MiSeq using version 3.0 chemistry carried seven multiplexed samples, with two replicates per sample. As for the original processing: The vendor's proprietary pipeline processed the raw data and merged both replicates into a single result for each sample. To define clonotypes, the study grouped productive rearrangements that shared the V-gene family, CDR3 amino acid sequence and J-gene segment. To compute clonality, the normalized Shannon entropy (Pielou evenness) of TCRB abundances was subtracted from 1. To estimate T cell density, the total number of templates was divided by the number of input cells, which was inferred from the amount of DNA input. Recon with default parameters was used to estimate total repertoire diversity and clonality. Tumor-enriched clonotypes were defined as having over 0.1% abundance in tumor and at least 32-fold higher abundance than in normal breast. What TCRdb holds here is the immuneACCESS table cut down to in-frame rearrangements. Part of the clones is not present; checked against another copy, under half of the missing clones reflect an unresolved V gene, and the others are unexplained. The DNA gave D and trimming, while V, J and clone size come from that table. The sample data list some 19,000 clones, and about 78% of these were observed just once. 25% to 35% of the sample is taken by the ten largest.

The study profiled bulk TCR beta-chain repertoires in matched peripheral blood, tumor and adjacent normal breast tissue taken from fewer than 20 patients with early-stage breast cancer. Before surgery, 5-10 mL of whole blood was collected into EDTA tubes and then processed within 2 hours. Ficoll-Paque centrifugation in SepMate-50 tubes was used to isolate peripheral blood mononuclear cells. For storage in liquid nitrogen, PBMCs were cryopreserved as aliquots of about 1.9 to 4 million cells in approximately 90% FBS with around 10% DMSO. The Qiagen AllPrep DNA/RNA Mini kit was used for genomic DNA extraction. Reading from cysteine to phenylalanine, the CDR3 counts 15 amino acids. Just CDR3 DNA is preserved here, 45 bases in frame from base 1. The germline V and J ends show losses of 0 bases and 8 bases respectively, and no gene match explains 9 bases of the junction. Based on the germline V gene (reference sequence), the CDR1 and CDR2 sequences are GTSNPN and SVGIG.

This clone has a handful of counts. Its antigen specificity is not known. Base qualities are missing; no much larger clone stands one base away. The chain is made from TRBV30 and TRBJ2-2; TRBD1 agrees with 7 junctional bases. Material: blood. The origin of this receptor is a person aged 55 to 70 with breast cancer. The CDR3 reads as follows: CAWSVADRRLGELFF. The nucleotides read TGTGCCTGGAGTGTTGCGGACAGGAGATTAGGGGAGCTGTTTTTT.